These 5 T cell receptor beta chains were all obtained from the same sample, sequenced in a study of blood T cell repertoires in COVID-19. This table comes from immunoSEQ multiplex PCR, and its TCRdb copy is limited to in-frame clones, with some not included. The sample yields 180,000 or so clones, approximately 80% seen once. The sample taken for sequencing was PBMCs or T cells enriched from blood (not recorded which). The origin of the receptors is a man in his fifties who had recovered from COVID-19.

V and J are TRBV11-1 and TRBJ2-5, with D unclear. V was pared by 5 bases and J by 3 bases, with 13 bases between. The germline V gene has CDR1 SGHAT and CDR2 FQDESV (reference sequence). The CDR3 is 14 residues long. CDR3 nucleotides: TGTGCCAGCAGCCCCCGGTCTCGAAAAGAGACCCAGTACTTC. Protein product: CASSPRSRKETQYF.

This clone has a single count. The chain employs TRBV10-1 and TRBJ1-3; D is unresolved. V lost 4 bases, J lost 3 bases, and 7 bases lay in between. Per germline, CDR1 WNHNN and CDR2 SYGVQD (reference sequence). This CDR3 has 13 amino acids. CDR3 nucleotides: TGCGCCAGCAGTGTGGGCGATGGAAACACCATATATTTT. This codes for CASSVGDGNTIYF.

This clone has just one count. The chain couples TRBV28 to TRBJ2-2; D ambiguous. The CDR3 loop spans 13 amino acids. The germline gives CDR1 MDHEN, CDR2 SYDVKM. Trimming pared 6 bases from V and 1 base from J, leaving 6 bases between. CDR3 in DNA: TGTGCCAGCAGCGAACAGAACACCGGGGAGCTGTTTTTT. Translated: CASSEQNTGELFF. Full variable domain (rest looked up from reference TRBV28 and TRBJ2-2): DVKVTQSSRYLVKRTGEKVFLECVQDMDHENMFWYRQDPGLGLRLIYFSYDVKMKEKGDIPEGYSVSREKKERFSLILESASTNQTSMYLCASSEQNTGELFFGEGSRLTVL.

The chain uses TRBV27 and TRBJ1-6, with D maybe TRBD1 (5 bases). CDR1 is MNHEY, CDR2 SMNVEV, per germline (reference sequence). V shed 5 bases and J shed 4 bases, with 15 bases lying between them. This CDR3 region has 16 residues. The chain's CDR3 is CASSPTLGGYNSPLHF. CDR3 bases: TGTGCCAGCAGTCCCACCCTGGGGGGGTATAATTCACCCCTCCACTTT.

This chain links TRBV6-1 with TRBJ2-7; no definite D call. Looked up from germline, CDR1 is MNHNS and CDR2 is SASEGT. This CDR3 has 11 amino acids. Trimming removed 2 bases at V and 4 bases at J, with 3 bases between. This CDR3 reads CASSELYEQYF. In nucleotides, the CDR3 is TGTGCCAGCAGTGAACTGTACGAGCAGTACTTC.